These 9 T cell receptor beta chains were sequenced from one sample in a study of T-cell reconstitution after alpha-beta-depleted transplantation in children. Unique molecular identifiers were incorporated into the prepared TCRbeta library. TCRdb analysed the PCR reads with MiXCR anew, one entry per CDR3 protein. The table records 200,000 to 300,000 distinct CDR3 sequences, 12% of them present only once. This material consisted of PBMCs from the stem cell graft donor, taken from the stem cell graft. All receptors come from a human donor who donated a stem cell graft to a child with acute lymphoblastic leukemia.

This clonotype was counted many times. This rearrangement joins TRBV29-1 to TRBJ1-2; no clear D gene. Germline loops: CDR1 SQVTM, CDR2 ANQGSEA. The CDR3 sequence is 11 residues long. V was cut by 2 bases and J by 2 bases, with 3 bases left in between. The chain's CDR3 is CSVETNYGYTF. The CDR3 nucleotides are TGCAGCGTTGAAACCAACTATGGCTACACCTTC.

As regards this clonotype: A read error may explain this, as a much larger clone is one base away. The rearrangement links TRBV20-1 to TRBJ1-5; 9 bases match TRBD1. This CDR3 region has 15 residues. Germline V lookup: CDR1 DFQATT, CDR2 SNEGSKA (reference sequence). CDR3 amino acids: CCARAPQGADQPQHF. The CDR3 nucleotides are TGCTGTGCTAGAGCTCCACAGGGGGCTGATCAGCCCCAGCATTTT.

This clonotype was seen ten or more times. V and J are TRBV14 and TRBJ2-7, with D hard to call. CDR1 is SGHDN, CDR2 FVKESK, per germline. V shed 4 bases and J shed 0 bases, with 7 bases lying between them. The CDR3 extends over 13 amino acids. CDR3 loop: CASSLTYSYEQYF. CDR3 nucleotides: TGTGCCAGCAGCCTGACCTACTCCTACGAGCAGTACTTC.

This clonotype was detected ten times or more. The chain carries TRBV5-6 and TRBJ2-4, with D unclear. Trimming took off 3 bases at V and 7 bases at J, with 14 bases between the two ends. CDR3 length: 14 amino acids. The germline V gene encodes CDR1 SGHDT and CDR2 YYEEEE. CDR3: CASSWQPSGNIQYF. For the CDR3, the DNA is TGTGCCAGCAGCTGGCAGCCTTCCGGGAACATTCAGTACTTC.

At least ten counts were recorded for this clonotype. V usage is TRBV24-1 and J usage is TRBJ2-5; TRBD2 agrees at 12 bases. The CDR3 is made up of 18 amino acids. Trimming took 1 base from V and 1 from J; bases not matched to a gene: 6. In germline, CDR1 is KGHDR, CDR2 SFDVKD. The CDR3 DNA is TGTGCCACCAGTGATTTTAGGTCTAGCGGGGGGGTCCAAGAGACCCAGTACTTC. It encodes CATSDFRSSGGVQETQYF.

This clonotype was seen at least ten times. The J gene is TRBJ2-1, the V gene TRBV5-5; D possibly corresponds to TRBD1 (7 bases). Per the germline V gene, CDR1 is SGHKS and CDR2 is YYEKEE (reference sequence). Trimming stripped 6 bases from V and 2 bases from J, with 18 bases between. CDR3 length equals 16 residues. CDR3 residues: CASTLGGGSPYNEQFF. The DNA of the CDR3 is TGTGCCAGCACCCTCGGAGGGGGCAGTCCCTACAATGAGCAGTTCTTC.

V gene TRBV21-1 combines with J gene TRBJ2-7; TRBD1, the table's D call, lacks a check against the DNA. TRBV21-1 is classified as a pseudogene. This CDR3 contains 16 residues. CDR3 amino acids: CASSKDTTGHSYEQYF. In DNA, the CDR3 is TGTGCCAGCAGCAAAGATACGACGGGGCACTCCTACGAGCAGTACTTC.

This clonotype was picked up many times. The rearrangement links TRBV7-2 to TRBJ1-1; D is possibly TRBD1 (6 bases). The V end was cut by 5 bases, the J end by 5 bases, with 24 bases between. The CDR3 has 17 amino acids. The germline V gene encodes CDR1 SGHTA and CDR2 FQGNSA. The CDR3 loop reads CASSPPVGGPRATEAFF. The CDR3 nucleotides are TGTGCCAGCAGCCCTCCAGTGGGGGGGCCCAGAGCAACTGAAGCTTTCTTT.

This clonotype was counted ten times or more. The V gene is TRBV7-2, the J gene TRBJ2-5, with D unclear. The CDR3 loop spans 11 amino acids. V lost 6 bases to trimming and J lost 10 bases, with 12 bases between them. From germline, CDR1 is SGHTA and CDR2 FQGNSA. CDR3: CASSFPGRQYF. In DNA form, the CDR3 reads TGTGCCAGCAGTTTCCCGGGCCGCCAGTACTTC.